Listed below are T cell receptor beta chains from one sample, sequenced in a study of blood T cell repertoires in COVID-19. Only in-frame clones appear in the TCRdb table, and some are missing; sequencing was by immunoSEQ multiplex PCR. There are approximately 430,000 clones in the sample; more than 80% occur only once, and 1.4% lies in the top ten. The source material was peripheral blood. These receptors were collected from a woman aged 25 to 45 with active or convalescent COVID-19. The CDR3 runs from the conserved cysteine through the conserved F or W. Rows give clone size only sometimes, using once, few, many, or a class for an expanded clone.

V gene: TRBV3-1/TRBV3-2; J gene: TRBJ2-7; clone size: NA; CDR3 protein: CASSQGTGGSYEQYF
V gene: TRBV19; J gene: TRBJ1-1; clone size: NA; CDR3 protein: CASRNTGNTEAFF
V gene: TRBV11-2; J gene: TRBJ2-1; clone size: NA; CDR3 protein: CASSLGLAGGRNEQFF
V gene: TRBV4-1; J gene: TRBJ2-3; clone size: NA; CDR3 protein: CASSLSGTSGSNTDTQYF
V gene: TRBV6-4; J gene: TRBJ2-2; clone size: few; CDR3 protein: CASSFRTANTGELFF
V gene: TRBV5-5; J gene: TRBJ2-7; clone size: NA; CDR3 protein: CASSIDRASYEQYF
V gene: TRBV11-2; J gene: TRBJ1-1; clone size: NA; CDR3 protein: CASSLVKSYTEAFF
V gene: TRBV21-1; J gene: TRBJ1-5; clone size: NA; CDR3 protein: CASSKPPNRGNQPQHF
V gene: TRBV2; J gene: TRBJ1-1; clone size: few; CDR3 protein: CASQKGYLNTEAFF
V gene: TRBV18; J gene: TRBJ1-1; clone size: NA; CDR3 protein: CASSPRDLIRNTEAFF
V gene: TRBV9; J gene: TRBJ2-7; clone size: NA; CDR3 protein: CASSVGGPTYEQYF
V gene: TRBV15; J gene: TRBJ1-1; clone size: NA; CDR3 protein: CATSRDRAFEAFF
V gene: TRBV6-2/TRBV6-3; J gene: TRBJ1-6; clone size: NA; CDR3 protein: CASSRQDLWNNSPLHF
V gene: TRBV29-1; J gene: TRBJ2-7; clone size: NA; CDR3 protein: CSARDTSYEQYF
V gene: TRBV25-1; J gene: TRBJ1-6; clone size: once; CDR3 protein: CASSVLGQGDSPLHF
V gene: TRBV15; J gene: TRBJ2-5; clone size: NA; CDR3 protein: CATSRRQTGETQYF
V gene: TRBV19; J gene: TRBJ2-1; clone size: NA; CDR3 protein: CASSTGLLPLRDRNEQFF
V gene: TRBV4-2; J gene: TRBJ2-7; clone size: NA; CDR3 protein: CASSQDGTAYEQYF
V gene: TRBV3-1/TRBV3-2; J gene: TRBJ2-7; clone size: NA; CDR3 protein: CASSQTSFSYEQYF
V gene: TRBV2; J gene: TRBJ2-7; clone size: NA; CDR3 protein: CASSPRDGSYEQYF
V gene: TRBV4-1; J gene: TRBJ2-7; clone size: NA; CDR3 protein: CASSQGTGRYEQYF
V gene: TRBV7-9; J gene: TRBJ2-2; clone size: NA; CDR3 protein: CASSLEGAGGPGELFF
V gene: TRBV27; J gene: TRBJ2-1; clone size: NA; CDR3 protein: CASSLSGSVAPREQFF
V gene: TRBV10-2; J gene: TRBJ1-6; clone size: few; CDR3 protein: CASSEPPWRDRGLALHF
V gene: TRBV28; J gene: TRBJ1-1; clone size: NA; CDR3 protein: CASSLYRGSAFF
V gene: TRBV9; J gene: TRBJ2-2; clone size: NA; CDR3 protein: CASTVTGRRDTGELFF
V gene: TRBV19; J gene: TRBJ1-1; clone size: once; CDR3 protein: CASSRTQNTEAFF
V gene: TRBV5-6; J gene: TRBJ2-3; clone size: NA; CDR3 protein: CASSPAMPSGAFSTDTQYF
V gene: TRBV30; J gene: TRBJ1-5; clone size: NA; CDR3 protein: CAWTGNSNQPQHF
V gene: TRBV6-2/TRBV6-3; J gene: TRBJ2-7; clone size: NA; CDR3 protein: CASSLSGTSGSYEQYF
V gene: TRBV4-1; J gene: TRBJ2-7; clone size: NA; CDR3 protein: CASSPVGTGHYEQYF
V gene: TRBV5-1; J gene: TRBJ1-2; clone size: NA; CDR3 protein: CASRLGQGAGYTF
V gene: TRBV6-1; J gene: TRBJ1-5; clone size: few; CDR3 protein: CASSARNGLRDSNQPQHF
V gene: TRBV19; J gene: TRBJ1-5; clone size: NA; CDR3 protein: CASSLRGLSNQPQHF
V gene: TRBV10-3; J gene: TRBJ1-1; clone size: NA; CDR3 protein: CAISGDTAHTEAFF
V gene: TRBV30; J gene: TRBJ1-4; clone size: NA; CDR3 protein: CAWTRQGAIEKLFF
V gene: TRBV7-9; J gene: TRBJ2-7; clone size: NA; CDR3 protein: CASSLVDGGANEQYF
V gene: TRBV7-9; J gene: TRBJ1-1; clone size: few; CDR3 protein: CASSLGQAVMNTEAFF
V gene: TRBV30; J gene: TRBJ1-1; clone size: once; CDR3 protein: CAWGRDWNTEAFF
V gene: TRBV29-1; J gene: TRBJ2-1; clone size: NA; CDR3 protein: CSVEAPLAGAEFF
V gene: TRBV3-1/TRBV3-2; J gene: TRBJ1-3; clone size: NA; CDR3 protein: CASSQKGSGGNTIYF
V gene: TRBV5-5; J gene: TRBJ1-4; clone size: NA; CDR3 protein: CASSLGQGWEKLFF
V gene: TRBV21-1; J gene: TRBJ2-3; clone size: NA; CDR3 protein: CASSSIDGGQCTDTQYF
V gene: TRBV6-5; J gene: TRBJ1-1; clone size: NA; CDR3 protein: CASRVTGFEAFF
V gene: TRBV14; J gene: TRBJ2-7; clone size: NA; CDR3 protein: CASSQAGTSGRYEQYF